This T cell receptor (beta chain) was observed in a study of T-cell memory formation after mild COVID-19. About the research overall: Largely donor-specific TCR clusters were found.

This clonotype was counted ten times or more. Its target is unknown. The CDR3 runs to 14 residues. With 2 bases removed from V and 7 bases from J, the gap between germline ends came to 12 bases. CDR1 and CDR2 (germline): SGHTA, FQGNSA. UMIs and sample barcodes were carried by the TCR alpha and TCR beta cDNA libraries that 5'RACE produced using constant-segment primers. A single record per CDR3 protein comes from TCRdb applying MiXCR to the 5' RACE reads. The sample records about 210,000 distinct CDR3 sequences, roughly a tenth being singletons. Whole-study findings and limits: Clones shrinking between day 15 and 85 showed a balanced CD4/CD8 split, and those that grew later tilted toward CD4+. That cross-reactive memory joined was suggested by some responding clones appearing in pre-infection memory.

Sequencing used PBMCs or a T cell subset sorted from them (not recorded which). This receptor was taken from a young man who had mild COVID-19 (a few samples of this study predate the infection). Cell type and time point are not known. This sequence joins TRBV7-2 and TRBJ1-5; D ambiguous. The CDR3 reads CASSLRVQEQPQHF. Here the CDR3 DNA reads TGTGCCAGCAGCTTAAGGGTTCAGGAACAGCCCCAGCATTTT. The variable domain in full, completed from reference TRBV7-2 and TRBJ1-5, reads GAGVSQSPSNKVTEKGKDVELRCDPISGHTALYWYRQSLGQGLEFLIYFQGNSAPDKSGLPSDRFSAERTGGSVSTLTIQRTQQEDSAVYLCASSLRVQEQPQHFGDGTRLSIL.